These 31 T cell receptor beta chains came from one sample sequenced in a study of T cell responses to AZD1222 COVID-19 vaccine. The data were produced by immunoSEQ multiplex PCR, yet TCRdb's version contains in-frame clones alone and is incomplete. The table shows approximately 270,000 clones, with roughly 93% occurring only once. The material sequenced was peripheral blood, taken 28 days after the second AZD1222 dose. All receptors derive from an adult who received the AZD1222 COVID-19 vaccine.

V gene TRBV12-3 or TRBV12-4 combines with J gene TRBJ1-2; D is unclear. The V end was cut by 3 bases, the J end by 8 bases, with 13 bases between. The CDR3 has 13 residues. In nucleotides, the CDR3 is TGTGCCAGCAGTTTGGGCGAGGTGTACGGCTACACCTTC. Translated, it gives CASSLGEVYGYTF.

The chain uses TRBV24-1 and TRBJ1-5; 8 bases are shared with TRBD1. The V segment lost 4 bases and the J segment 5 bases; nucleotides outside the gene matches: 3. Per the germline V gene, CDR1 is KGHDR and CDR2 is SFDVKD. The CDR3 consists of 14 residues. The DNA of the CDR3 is TGTGCCACCAGTGAAGCGACAGGGGATCAGCCCCAGCATTTT. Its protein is CATSEATGDQPQHF.

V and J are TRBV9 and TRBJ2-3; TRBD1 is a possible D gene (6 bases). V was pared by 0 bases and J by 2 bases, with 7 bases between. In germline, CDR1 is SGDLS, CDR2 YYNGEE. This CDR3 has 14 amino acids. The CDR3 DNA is TGTGCCAGCAGCGTAGGACAGGACACAGATACGCAGTATTTT. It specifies CASSVGQDTDTQYF.

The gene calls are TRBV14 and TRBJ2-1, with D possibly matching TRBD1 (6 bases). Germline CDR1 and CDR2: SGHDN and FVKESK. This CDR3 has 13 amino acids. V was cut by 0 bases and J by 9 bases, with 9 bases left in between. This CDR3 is CASSQDRGTEQFF. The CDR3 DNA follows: TGTGCCAGCAGCCAAGATAGGGGGACTGAGCAGTTCTTC.

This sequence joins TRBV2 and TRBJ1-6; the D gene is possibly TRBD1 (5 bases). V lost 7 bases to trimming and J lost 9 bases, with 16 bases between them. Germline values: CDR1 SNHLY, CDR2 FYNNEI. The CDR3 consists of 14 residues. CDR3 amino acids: CASTHPGGTSPLHF. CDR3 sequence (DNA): TGTGCCAGCACCCACCCCGGGGGGACTTCACCCCTCCACTTT.

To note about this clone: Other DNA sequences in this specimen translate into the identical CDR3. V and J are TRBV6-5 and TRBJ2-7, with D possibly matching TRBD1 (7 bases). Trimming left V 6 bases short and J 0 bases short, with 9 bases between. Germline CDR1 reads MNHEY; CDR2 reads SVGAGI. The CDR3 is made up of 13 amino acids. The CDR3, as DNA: TGTGCCAGCAGGCGGGACAGCTCCTACGAGCAGTACTTC. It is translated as CASRRDSSYEQYF.

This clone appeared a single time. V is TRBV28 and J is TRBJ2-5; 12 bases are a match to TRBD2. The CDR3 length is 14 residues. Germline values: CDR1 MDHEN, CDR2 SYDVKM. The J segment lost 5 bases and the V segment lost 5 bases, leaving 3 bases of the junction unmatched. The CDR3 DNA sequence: TGTGCCAGCAGTACGACTAGCGGGGGCGAGACCCAGTACTTC. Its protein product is CASSTTSGGETQYF.

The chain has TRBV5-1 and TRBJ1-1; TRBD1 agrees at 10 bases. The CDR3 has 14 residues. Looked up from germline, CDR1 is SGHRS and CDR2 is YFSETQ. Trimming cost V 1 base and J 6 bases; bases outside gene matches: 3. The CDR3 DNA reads TGCGCCAGCAGCTTGAGACAGGGGGCGTCTGAAGCTTTCTTT. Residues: CASSLRQGASEAFF.

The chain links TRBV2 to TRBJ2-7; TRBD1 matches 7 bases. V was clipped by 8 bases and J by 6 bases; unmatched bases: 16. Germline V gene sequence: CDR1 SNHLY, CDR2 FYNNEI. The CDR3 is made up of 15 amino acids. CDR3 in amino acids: CASEYYRGNSGEQYF. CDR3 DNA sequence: TGTGCCAGCGAATACTACAGGGGTAACTCCGGCGAGCAGTACTTC.

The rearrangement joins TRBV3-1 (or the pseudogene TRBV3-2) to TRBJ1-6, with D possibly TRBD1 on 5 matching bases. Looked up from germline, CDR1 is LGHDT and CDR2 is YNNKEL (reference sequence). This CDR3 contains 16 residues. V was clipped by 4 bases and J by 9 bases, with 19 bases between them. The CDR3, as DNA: TGTGCCAGCAGCCGGGGTGGGGCCCTATCGGGTTCACCCCTCCACTTT. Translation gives CASSRGGALSGSPLHF.

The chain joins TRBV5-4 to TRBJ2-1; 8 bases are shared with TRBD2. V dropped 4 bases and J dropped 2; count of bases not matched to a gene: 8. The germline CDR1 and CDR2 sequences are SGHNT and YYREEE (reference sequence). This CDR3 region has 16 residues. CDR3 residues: CASSPLAGTTYNEQFF. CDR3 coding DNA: TGTGCCAGCAGCCCCTTAGCGGGGACGACCTACAATGAGCAGTTCTTC.

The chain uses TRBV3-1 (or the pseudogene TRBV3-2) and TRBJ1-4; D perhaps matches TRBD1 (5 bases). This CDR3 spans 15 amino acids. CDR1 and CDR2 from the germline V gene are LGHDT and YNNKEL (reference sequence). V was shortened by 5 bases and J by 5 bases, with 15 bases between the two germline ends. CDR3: CASSGRGGSNEKLFF. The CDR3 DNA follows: TGTGCCAGCAGCGGACGCGGGGGTTCGAATGAAAAACTGTTTTTT.

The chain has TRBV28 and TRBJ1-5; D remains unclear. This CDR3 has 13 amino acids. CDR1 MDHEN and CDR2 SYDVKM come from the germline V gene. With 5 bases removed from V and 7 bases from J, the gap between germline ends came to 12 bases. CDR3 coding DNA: TGTGCCAGCAGTCCAGGACTCGGGCAGCCCCAGCATTTT. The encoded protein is CASSPGLGQPQHF.

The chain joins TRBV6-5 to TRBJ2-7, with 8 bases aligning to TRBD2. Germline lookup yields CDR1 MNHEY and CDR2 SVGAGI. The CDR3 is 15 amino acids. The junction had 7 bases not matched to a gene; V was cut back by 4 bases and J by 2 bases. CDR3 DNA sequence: TGTGCCAGCAGTTCCCTAAGCGGGAGTCCCTACGAGCAGTACTTC. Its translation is CASSSLSGSPYEQYF.

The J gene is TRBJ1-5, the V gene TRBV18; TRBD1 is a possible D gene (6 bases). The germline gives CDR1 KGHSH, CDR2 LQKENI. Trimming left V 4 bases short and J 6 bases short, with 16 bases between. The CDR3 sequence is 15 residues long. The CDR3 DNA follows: TGTGCCAGCTCACGCGGGGAAGGGGGAGGTCAGCCCCAGCATTTT. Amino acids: CASSRGEGGGQPQHF.

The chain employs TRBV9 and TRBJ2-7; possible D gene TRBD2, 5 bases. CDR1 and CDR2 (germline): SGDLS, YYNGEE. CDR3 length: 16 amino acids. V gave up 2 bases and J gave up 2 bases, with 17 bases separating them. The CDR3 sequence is CASSVDYLAGPYEQYF. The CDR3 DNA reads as TGTGCCAGCAGCGTTGATTATCTAGCAGGCCCCTACGAGCAGTACTTC.

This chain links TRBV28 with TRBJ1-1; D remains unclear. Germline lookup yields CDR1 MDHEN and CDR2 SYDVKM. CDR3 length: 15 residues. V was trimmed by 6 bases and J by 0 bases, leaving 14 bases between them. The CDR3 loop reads CASSARMALNTEAFF. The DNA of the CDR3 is TGTGCCAGCAGCGCCCGCATGGCTCTGAACACTGAAGCTTTCTTT.

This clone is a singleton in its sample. In DNA, the CDR3 is TGCAGCGTTGGGGATCAGCCCCAGCATTTT. Its translation is CSVGDQPQHF. The genes are TRBV29-1 and TRBJ1-5; D remains unclear. This CDR3 is built from 10 residues. Trimming took 4 bases from V and 5 from J, leaving 3 bases between them. Per germline, CDR1 SQVTM and CDR2 ANQGSEA.

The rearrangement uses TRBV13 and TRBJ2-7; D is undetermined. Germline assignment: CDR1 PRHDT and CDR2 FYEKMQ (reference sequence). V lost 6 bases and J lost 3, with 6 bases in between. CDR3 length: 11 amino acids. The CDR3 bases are TGTGCCAGCAGTCCTGTCTACGAGCAGTACTTC. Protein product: CASSPVYEQYF.

The CDR3 DNA sequence: TGTGCCAGCAGCTTAGCCGGGGCTTTCACAGATACGCAGTATTTT. It codes for CASSLAGAFTDTQYF. The chain couples TRBV7-6 to TRBJ2-3; perhaps D is TRBD1 or TRBD2 (5 bases each). V dropped 0 bases and J dropped 2 bases, with 9 bases sitting between them. The CDR3 totals 15 residues. Germline CDR1 and CDR2: SGHVS and FNYEAQ. Using reference TRBV7-6 and TRBJ2-3 for the parts outside the CDR3, the full variable domain is GAGVSQSPRYKVTKRGQDVALRCDPISGHVSLYWYRQALGQGPEFLTYFNYEAQQDKSGLPNDRFSAERPEGSISTLTIQRTEQRDSAMYRCASSLAGAFTDTQYFGPGTRLTVL.

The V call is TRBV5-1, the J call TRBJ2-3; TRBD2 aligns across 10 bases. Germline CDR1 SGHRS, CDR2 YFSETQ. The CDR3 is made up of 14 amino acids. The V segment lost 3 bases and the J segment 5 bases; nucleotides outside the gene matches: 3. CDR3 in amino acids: CASSSSGGIDTQYF. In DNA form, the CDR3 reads TGCGCCAGCAGCTCTAGCGGGGGTATAGATACGCAGTATTTT.

This chain's CDR3 is CATSDHGRGGIREQYF. In DNA form, the CDR3 reads TGTGCCACCAGTGATCACGGACGAGGAGGGATACGGGAGCAGTACTTC. The chain joins TRBV24-1 to TRBJ2-7, with D maybe TRBD2 (6 bases). Germline V gene data show CDR1 as KGHDR and CDR2 as SFDVKD. The CDR3 loop spans 16 amino acids. V lost 3 bases to trimming and J lost 7 bases, with 21 bases between them.

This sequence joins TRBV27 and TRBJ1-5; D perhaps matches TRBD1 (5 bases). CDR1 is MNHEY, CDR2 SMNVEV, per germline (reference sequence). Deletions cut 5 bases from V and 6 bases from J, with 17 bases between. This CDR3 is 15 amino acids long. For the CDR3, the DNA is TGTGCCAGCAGTCGGGAAGCGGGGGGAGGTCAGCCCCAGCATTTT. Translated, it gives CASSREAGGGQPQHF.

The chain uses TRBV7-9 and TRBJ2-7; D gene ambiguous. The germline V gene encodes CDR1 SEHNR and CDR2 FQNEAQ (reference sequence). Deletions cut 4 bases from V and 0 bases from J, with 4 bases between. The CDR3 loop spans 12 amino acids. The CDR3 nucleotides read TGTGCCAGCAGCTACAGCTCCTACGAGCAGTACTTC. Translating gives CASSYSSYEQYF.

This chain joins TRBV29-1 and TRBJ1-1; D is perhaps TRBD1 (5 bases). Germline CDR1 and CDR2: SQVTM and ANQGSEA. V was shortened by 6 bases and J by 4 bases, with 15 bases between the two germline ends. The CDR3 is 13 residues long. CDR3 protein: CSVPSRGLTEAFF. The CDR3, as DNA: TGCAGCGTCCCCTCGAGGGGTCTCACTGAAGCTTTCTTT.

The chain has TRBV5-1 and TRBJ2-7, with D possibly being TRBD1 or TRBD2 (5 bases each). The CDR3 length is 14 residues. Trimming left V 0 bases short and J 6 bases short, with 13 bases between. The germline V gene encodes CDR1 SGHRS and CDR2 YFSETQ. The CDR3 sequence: CASSLGGFQGEQYF. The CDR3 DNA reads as TGCGCCAGCAGCTTGGGGGGGTTCCAGGGCGAGCAGTACTTC.

The CDR3 bases are TGTGCCAGCTCACCATCGGCTGACAGTTATGAAGCTTTCTTT. This encodes CASSPSADSYEAFF. The chain joins TRBV18 to TRBJ1-1; weak D call: TRBD1 (5 bases). This CDR3 has 14 amino acids. Deletions cut 2 bases from V and 7 bases from J, with 14 bases between. The germline V gene has CDR1 KGHSH and CDR2 LQKENI.

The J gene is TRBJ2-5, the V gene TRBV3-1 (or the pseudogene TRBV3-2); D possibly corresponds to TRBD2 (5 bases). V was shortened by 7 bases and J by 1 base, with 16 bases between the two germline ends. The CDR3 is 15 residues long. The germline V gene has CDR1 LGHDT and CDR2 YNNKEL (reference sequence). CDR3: CASTTAAAGQETQYF. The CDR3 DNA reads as TGTGCCAGCACTACTGCCGCGGCGGGCCAAGAGACCCAGTACTTC.

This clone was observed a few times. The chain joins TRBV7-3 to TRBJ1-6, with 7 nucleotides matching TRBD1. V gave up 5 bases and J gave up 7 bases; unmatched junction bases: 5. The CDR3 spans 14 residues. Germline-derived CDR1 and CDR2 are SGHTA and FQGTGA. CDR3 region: CASSQGTENSPLHF. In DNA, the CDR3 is TGTGCCAGCAGCCAGGGGACAGAGAATTCACCCCTCCACTTT.

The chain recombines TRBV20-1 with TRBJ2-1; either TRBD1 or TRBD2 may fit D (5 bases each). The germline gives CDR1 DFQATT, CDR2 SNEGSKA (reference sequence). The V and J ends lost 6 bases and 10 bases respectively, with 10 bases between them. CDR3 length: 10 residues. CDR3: CSAVGTEQFF. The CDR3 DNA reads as TGCAGTGCCGTAGGGACGGAGCAGTTCTTC.

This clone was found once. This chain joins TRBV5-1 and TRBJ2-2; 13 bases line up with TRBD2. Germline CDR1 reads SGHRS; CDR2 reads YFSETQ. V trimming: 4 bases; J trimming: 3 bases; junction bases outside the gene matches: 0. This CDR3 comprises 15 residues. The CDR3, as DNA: TGCGCCAGCAGCGGACTAGCGGGAGACACCGGGGAGCTGTTTTTT. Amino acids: CASSGLAGDTGELFF. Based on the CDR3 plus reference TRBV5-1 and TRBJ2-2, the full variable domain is KAGVTQTPRYLIKTRGQQVTLSCSPISGHRSVSWYQQTPGQGLQFLFEYFSETQRNKGNFPGRFSGRQFSNSRSEMNVSTLELGDSALYLCASSGLAGDTGELFFGEGSRLTVL.